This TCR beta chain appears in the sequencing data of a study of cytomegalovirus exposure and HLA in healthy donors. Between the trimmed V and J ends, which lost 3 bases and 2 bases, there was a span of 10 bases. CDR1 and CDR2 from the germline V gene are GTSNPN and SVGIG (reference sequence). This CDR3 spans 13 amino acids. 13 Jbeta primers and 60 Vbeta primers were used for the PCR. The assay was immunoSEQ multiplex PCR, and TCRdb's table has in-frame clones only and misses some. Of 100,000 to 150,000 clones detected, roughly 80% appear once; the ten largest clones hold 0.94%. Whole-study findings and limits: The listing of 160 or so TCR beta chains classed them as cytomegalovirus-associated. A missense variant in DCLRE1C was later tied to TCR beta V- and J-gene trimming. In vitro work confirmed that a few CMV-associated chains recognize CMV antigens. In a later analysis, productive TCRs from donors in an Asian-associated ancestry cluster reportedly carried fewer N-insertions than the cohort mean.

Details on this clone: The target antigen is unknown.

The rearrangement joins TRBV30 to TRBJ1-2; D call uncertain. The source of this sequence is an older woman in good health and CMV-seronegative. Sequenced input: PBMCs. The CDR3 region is CAWRGDGNYGYTF. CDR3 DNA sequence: TGTGCCTGGAGGGGCGACGGCAACTATGGCTACACCTTC.